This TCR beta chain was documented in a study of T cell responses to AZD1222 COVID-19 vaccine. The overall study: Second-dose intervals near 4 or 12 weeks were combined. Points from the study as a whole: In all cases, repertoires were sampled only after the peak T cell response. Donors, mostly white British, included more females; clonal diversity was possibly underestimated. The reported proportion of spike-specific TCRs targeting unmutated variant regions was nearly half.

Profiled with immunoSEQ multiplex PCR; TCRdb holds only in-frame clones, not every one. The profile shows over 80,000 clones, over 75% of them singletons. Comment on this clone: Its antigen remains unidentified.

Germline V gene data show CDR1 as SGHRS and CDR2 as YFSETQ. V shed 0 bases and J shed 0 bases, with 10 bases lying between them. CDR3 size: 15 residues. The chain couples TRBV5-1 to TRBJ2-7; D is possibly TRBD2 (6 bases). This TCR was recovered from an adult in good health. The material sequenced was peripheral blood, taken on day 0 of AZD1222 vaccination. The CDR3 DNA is TGCGCCAGCAGCTTGGCCGCGGGGCCCTCCTACGAGCAGTACTTC. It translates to CASSLAAGPSYEQYF.